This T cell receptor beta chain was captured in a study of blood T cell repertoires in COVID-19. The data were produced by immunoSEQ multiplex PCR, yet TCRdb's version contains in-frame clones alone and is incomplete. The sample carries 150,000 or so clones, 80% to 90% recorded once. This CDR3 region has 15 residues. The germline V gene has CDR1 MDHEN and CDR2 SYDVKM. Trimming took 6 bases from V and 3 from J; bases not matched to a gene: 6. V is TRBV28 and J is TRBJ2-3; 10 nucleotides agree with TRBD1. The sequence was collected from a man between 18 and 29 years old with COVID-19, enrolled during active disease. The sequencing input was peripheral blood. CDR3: CASSPGTGATDTQYF. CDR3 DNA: TGTGCCAGCAGCCCCGGGACAGGGGCAACAGATACGCAGTATTTT.